The sequence of this T cell receptor beta chain was determined in a study of cytomegalovirus exposure and HLA in healthy donors. CDR1 is SEHNR, CDR2 FQNEAQ, per germline (reference sequence). The junction had 5 bases not matched to a gene; V was cut back by 4 bases and J by 6 bases. The length of the CDR3 is 15 residues. The PCR ran on 60 Vbeta and 13 Jbeta primers. The data were produced by immunoSEQ multiplex PCR, yet TCRdb's version contains in-frame clones alone and is incomplete. The data contain 150,000 or so clones, about 73% of them singletons. The chain recombines TRBV7-9 with TRBJ2-4; 11 positions match TRBD1. The receptor comes from a woman aged 40 to 50 in good health and CMV-seronegative. The sample was PBMCs. CDR3 DNA: TGTGCCAGCAGCTACGGACAGGGGGCGGGAAACATTCAGTACTTC. It is translated as CASSYGQGAGNIQYF.